This TCR beta chain was sequenced for a study of T cell responses to AZD1222 COVID-19 vaccine. As regards this clone: The antigen is unknown.

Trimming took off 4 bases at V and 6 bases at J, with 19 bases between the two ends. Germline V CDR1 and CDR2: LGHDT, YNNKEL (reference sequence). CDR3 length equals 17 residues. Study conclusions and caveats: Reports say nearly half of spike-specific TCRs go after unmutated variant regions. An increase in Spike-specific TCR breadth and depth was observed after two AZD1222 doses. Donors were chiefly white British, with a greater number of females, and clonal diversity was perhaps underestimated. Along spike, vaccine-associated CD4 TCRs were found throughout, with dominance at 160-218 and 743-854.

The protocol was immunoSEQ multiplex PCR, while the TCRdb copy is restricted to in-frame clones and leaves out a portion. The sample has roughly 120,000 clones, around 83% seen once. The TCR comes from an adult who received the AZD1222 COVID-19 vaccine. This specimen was peripheral blood, taken 28 days after the second AZD1222 dose. The rearrangement uses TRBV3-1 (or the pseudogene TRBV3-2) and TRBJ2-6; either TRBD1 or TRBD2 may supply D (7 bases each). The CDR3 region is CASSPRGEGAKANVLTF. The CDR3 region has the DNA TGTGCCAGCAGCCCCAGGGGGGAGGGGGCGAAGGCCAACGTCCTGACTTTC.